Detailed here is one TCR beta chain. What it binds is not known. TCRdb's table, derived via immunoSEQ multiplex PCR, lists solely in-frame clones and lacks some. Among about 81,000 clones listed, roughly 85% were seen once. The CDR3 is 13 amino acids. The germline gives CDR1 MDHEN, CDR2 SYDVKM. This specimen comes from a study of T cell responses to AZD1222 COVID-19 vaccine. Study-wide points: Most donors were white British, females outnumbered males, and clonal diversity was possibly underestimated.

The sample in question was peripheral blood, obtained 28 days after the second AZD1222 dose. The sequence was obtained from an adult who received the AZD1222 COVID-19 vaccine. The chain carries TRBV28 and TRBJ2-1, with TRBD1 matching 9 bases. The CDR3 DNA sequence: TGTGAAATCAGGGACAGGGCAGACAATGAGCAGTTCTTC. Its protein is CEIRDRADNEQFF.